Each of the 11 T cell receptor beta chains below was sequenced from the same sample in a study of shared clonotypes between healthy human individuals. Produced via immunoSEQ multiplex PCR; TCRdb's table is partial and in-frame only. The sample holds about 490,000 clones, 79% seen once. The sample consisted of PBMCs. All receptors come from a woman between 35 and 50 years old in good health. Some clones in this sample may be carry-over from other donors' samples.

Only a few counts were recorded for this clone. A much larger clone is a single base away; this may be a read error. This chain connects TRBV6-1 to TRBJ2-2, with D possibly matching TRBD1 (5 bases). Germline-derived CDR1 and CDR2 are MNHNS and SASEGT. CDR3 length: 15 amino acids. CDR3 protein: CAGSEVQGSTGELFF. The CDR3, as DNA: TGTGCCGGCAGTGAAGTCCAGGGCTCTACCGGGGAGCTGTTTTTT.

The chain recombines TRBV27 with TRBJ2-5, with D perhaps matching TRBD1 (5 bases). CDR1 and CDR2 from the germline V gene are MNHEY and SMNVEV (reference sequence). Trimming pared 2 bases from V and 5 bases from J, leaving 9 bases between. CDR3 size: 13 residues. This chain's CDR3 is CASSLRGWETQYF. The CDR3 DNA reads TGTGCCAGCAGTTTAAGGGGTTGGGAGACCCAGTACTTC.

This rearrangement joins TRBV29-1 to TRBJ2-7; TRBD2 matches 11 bases. The CDR3 is 15 residues long. V trimming: 5 bases; J trimming: 2 bases; junction bases outside the gene matches: 8. Germline assignment: CDR1 SQVTM and CDR2 ANQGSEA. The CDR3 region has the DNA TGCAGCGTTTTGGGGACTAGCGGAGCGACCTACGAGCAGTACTTC. Translating it yields CSVLGTSGATYEQYF.

The J gene is TRBJ1-2, the V gene TRBV5-5; D possibly corresponds to TRBD1 (6 bases). Germline CDR1 SGHKS, CDR2 YYEKEE (reference sequence). V was cut by 0 bases and J by 2 bases, with 11 bases left in between. The CDR3 length is 15 residues. As DNA, the CDR3 is TGTGCCAGCAGCTTGGCCGGCAGGGGCAACTATGGCTACACCTTC. Translating it yields CASSLAGRGNYGYTF.

The genes are TRBV30 and TRBJ2-1; 14 bases line up with TRBD2. CDR3 length: 15 amino acids. V dropped 0 bases and J dropped 8; count of bases not matched to a gene: 3. Germline-derived CDR1 and CDR2 are GTSNPN and SVGIG (reference sequence). The CDR3 region has the DNA TGTGCCTGGAGTGTAGGGACTAGCGGGAGTTATGAGCAGTTCTTC. It yields the protein CAWSVGTSGSYEQFF.

This clone was counted a few times. The chain uses TRBV7-2 and TRBJ2-1; the D gene is possibly TRBD2 (9 bases). This CDR3 is built from 15 residues. CDR1 and CDR2 (germline): SGHTA, FQGNSA. V gave up 6 bases and J gave up 9 bases, with 21 bases separating them. The CDR3 DNA is TGTGCCAGCAGTCAAGATGCTAGCGGGACAGGTGAGCAGTTCTTC. Translating it yields CASSQDASGTGEQFF.

The V gene is TRBV10-3, the J gene TRBJ1-1; no definite D call. This CDR3 comprises 12 residues. In germline, CDR1 is ENHRY, CDR2 SYGVKD. Trimming left V 7 bases short and J 6 bases short, with 12 bases between. CDR3 DNA: TGTGCCATCAAGGGATTCAGTGCTGAAGCTTTCTTT. Translated, it gives CAIKGFSAEAFF.

V gene TRBV25-1 combines with J gene TRBJ2-1; 11 bases are a match to TRBD2. The J segment lost 1 base and the V segment lost 7 bases, leaving 6 bases of the junction unmatched. The CDR3 is 16 amino acids. Germline values: CDR1 MGHDK, CDR2 SYGVNS. The CDR3 is CASTLAGGQSYNEQFF. CDR3 in DNA: TGTGCCAGCACCTTAGCGGGAGGGCAGTCCTACAATGAGCAGTTCTTC.

V and J are TRBV11-2 and TRBJ1-1; tentatively, D is TRBD1 (5 bases). Germline V lookup: CDR1 SGHAT, CDR2 FQNNGV. The CDR3 totals 18 residues. Trimming removed 4 bases at V and 5 bases at J, with 26 bases between. The CDR3 nucleotides are TGTGCCAGCAGCTCCCTACATACCAGACCGGGACGGTATACTGAAGCTTTCTTT. Amino acids: CASSSLHTRPGRYTEAFF.

The J gene is TRBJ2-7, the V gene TRBV19, with 7 bases fitting TRBD2. V shed 5 bases, J shed 3 bases, and the junction held 7 bases outside the gene matches. Germline V CDR1 and CDR2: LNHDA, SQIVND (reference sequence). The CDR3 contains 14 residues. The CDR3 here is CASSPGGGSYEQYF. CDR3 nucleotides: TGTGCCAGTAGTCCTGGGGGGGGAAGCTACGAGCAGTACTTC.

The chain recombines TRBV7-2 with TRBJ2-7; 10 bases agree with TRBD2. The J segment lost 3 bases and the V segment lost 3 bases, leaving 11 bases of the junction unmatched. The CDR3 spans 17 residues. Germline V gene sequence: CDR1 SGHTA, CDR2 FQGNSA. The CDR3 DNA sequence: TGTGCCAGCAGCTTCCCCATCTCGGCTAGCGGGAGCTACGAGCAGTACTTC. Encoded protein: CASSFPISASGSYEQYF.